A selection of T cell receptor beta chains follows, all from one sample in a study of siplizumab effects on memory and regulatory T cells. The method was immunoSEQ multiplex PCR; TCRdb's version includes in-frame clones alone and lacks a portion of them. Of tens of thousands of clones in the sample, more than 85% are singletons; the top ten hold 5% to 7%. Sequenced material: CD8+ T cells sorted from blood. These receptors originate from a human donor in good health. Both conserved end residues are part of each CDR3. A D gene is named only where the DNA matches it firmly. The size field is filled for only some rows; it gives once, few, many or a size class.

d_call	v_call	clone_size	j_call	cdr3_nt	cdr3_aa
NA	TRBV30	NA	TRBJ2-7	TGTGCCTGGGGGACGTCAGGCCACGAGCAGTACTTC	CAWGTSGHEQYF
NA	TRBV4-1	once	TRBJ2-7	TGCGCCAGCAGCCAATCAGTACAGCGGGTGAACGAGCAGTACTTC	CASSQSVQRVNEQYF
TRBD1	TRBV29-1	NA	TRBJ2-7	TGCAGCGTTGAGTACCGGGACAGGGCCTACGAGCAGTACTTC	CSVEYRDRAYEQYF
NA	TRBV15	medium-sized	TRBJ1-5	TGTGCCACCAGCAGAGGGGAGGGGGAAACCCAAAATCAGCCCCAGCATTTT	CATSRGEGETQNQPQHF
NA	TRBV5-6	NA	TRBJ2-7	TGTGCCAGCAGCTCCGCCGGCTACGAGCAGTACTTC	CASSSAGYEQYF
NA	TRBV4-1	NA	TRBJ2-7	TGCGCCAGCAGCCAAGTGGCGGACTACGAGCAGTACTTC	CASSQVADYEQYF
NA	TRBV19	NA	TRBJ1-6	TGTGCCAGTAGTACCGGGGGGGGCTCACCCCTCCACTTT	CASSTGGGSPLHF
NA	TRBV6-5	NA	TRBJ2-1	TGTGCCAGTTGCCCGGCGGCCAACAATGAGCAGTTCTTC	CASCPAANNEQFF
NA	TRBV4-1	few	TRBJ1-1	TGCGCCAGCAGCCAAGACCCCAGGGCTTACACTGAAGCTTTCTTT	CASSQDPRAYTEAFF
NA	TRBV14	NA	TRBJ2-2	TGTGCCAGCAGCCAAGACAGTCATTGGGCCGGGGAGCTGTTTTTT	CASSQDSHWAGELFF
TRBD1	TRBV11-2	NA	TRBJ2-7	TGTGCCAGCAGGACCCCCGGGACAGCCAACTCCTACGAGCAGTACTTC	CASRTPGTANSYEQYF
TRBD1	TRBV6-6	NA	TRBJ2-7	TGTGCCAGCAGGCCACAGGGGATCTCCTACGAGCAGTACTTC	CASRPQGISYEQYF
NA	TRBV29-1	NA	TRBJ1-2	TGCAGCGTTGCGGCAGCGGAAACCTATGGCTACACCTTC	CSVAAAETYGYTF
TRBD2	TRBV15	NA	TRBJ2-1	TGTGCCACCGCCCCCCTAGCGGGCTCCTACAATGAGCAGTTCTTC	CATAPLAGSYNEQFF
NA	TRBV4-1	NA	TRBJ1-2	TGCGCCAGCAGCCAAGAGCCGGGAAACTATGGCTACACCTTC	CASSQEPGNYGYTF
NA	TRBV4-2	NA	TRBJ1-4	TGTGCCAGCAGCCAGATTGCAACTAATGAAAAACTGTTTTTT	CASSQIATNEKLFF
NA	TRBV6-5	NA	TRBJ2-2	TGTGCCAGCGGAAACACCGGGGAGCTGTTTTTT	CASGNTGELFF
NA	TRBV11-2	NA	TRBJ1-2	TGTGCCAGCAGCTTACGGGATATGGACTATGGCTACACCTTC	CASSLRDMDYGYTF
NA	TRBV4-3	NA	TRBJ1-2	TGCGCCAGCAGCCAAGATCGCCAAGGGTGGGGGCCCGGCTACACCTTC	CASSQDRQGWGPGYTF
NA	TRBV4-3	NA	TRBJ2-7	TGCGCCAGCAGCCAGGCAAGCGGCTCCTACGAGCAGTACTTC	CASSQASGSYEQYF
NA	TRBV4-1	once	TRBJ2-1	TGCGCCAGCAGCCAATGGACCCCAGGAGGGTCCTACAATGAGCAGTTCTTC	CASSQWTPGGSYNEQFF
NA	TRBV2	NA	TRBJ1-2	TGTGCCAGCAGAGGGGAGGCAGTCTATGGCTACACCTTC	CASRGEAVYGYTF
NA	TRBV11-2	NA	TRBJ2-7	TGTGCCAGCAGCCTAGGAGGTGGATACTCCTACGAGCAGTACTTC	CASSLGGGYSYEQYF
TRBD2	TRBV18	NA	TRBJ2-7	TGTGCCAGCTCGACCACTAGCGGGGCAACGGCGTACGAGCAGTACTTC	CASSTTSGATAYEQYF
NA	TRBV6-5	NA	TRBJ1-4	TGTGCCAGCAGTCTCAACAGGGCTAATGAAAAACTGTTTTTT	CASSLNRANEKLFF
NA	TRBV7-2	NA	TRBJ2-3	TGTGCCAGCAGCCTCGAGGGATGGGATACGCAGTATTTT	CASSLEGWDTQYF
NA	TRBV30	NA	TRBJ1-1	TGTGCCTGGAGTGTTGCACTTTCAGAAACGAGCACTGAAGCTTTCTTT	CAWSVALSETSTEAFF
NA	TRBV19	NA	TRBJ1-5	TGTGCCAGTAGGGGGCGAGGCCCTAATCAGCCCCAGCATTTT	CASRGRGPNQPQHF
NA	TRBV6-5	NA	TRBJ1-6	TGTGCCAGCAGTTATAGTGGGAAAGTTAGATATTCACCCCTCCACTTT	CASSYSGKVRYSPLHF
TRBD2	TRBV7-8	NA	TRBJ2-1	TGTGCCAGCAGCGCTGGGACTAGCGGCTACAATGAGCAGTTCTTC	CASSAGTSGYNEQFF
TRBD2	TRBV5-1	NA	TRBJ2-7	TGCGCCAGCAGCTTGGACCGTCGCGGACTAGCTCTCGAGCAGTACTTC	CASSLDRRGLALEQYF
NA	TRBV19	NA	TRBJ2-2	TGTGCCAGTAGTATAACCGGGGAGCTGTTTTTT	CASSITGELFF
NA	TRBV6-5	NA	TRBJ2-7	TGTGCCAGCAGTGACTCCTACGAGCAGTACTTC	CASSDSYEQYF
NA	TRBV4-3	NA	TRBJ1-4	TGCGCCAGCAGCCAAGACGAGGTCGCTAGTGTTGAAAAACTGTTTTTT	CASSQDEVASVEKLFF
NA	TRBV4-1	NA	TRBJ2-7	TGCGCCAGCAGCCAAGATGCGGCAGGGAACTACGAGCAGTACTTC	CASSQDAAGNYEQYF
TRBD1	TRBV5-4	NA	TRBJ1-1	TGTGCCAGCAGCCGGTGGGGACAGGAAGCTTTCTTT	CASSRWGQEAFF
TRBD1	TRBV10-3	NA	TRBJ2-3	TGTGCCATCAGTGATAGGGACAGTAGCACAGATACGCAGTATTTT	CAISDRDSSTDTQYF
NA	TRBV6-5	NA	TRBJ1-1	TGTGCCAGCAGTCGACACAGGGTGAACACTGAAGCTTTCTTT	CASSRHRVNTEAFF
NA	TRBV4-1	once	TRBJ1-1	TGCGCCAGCAGCCAAGAGGAAGTGAACACTGAAGCTTTCTTT	CASSQEEVNTEAFF
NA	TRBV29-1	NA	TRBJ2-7	TGCAGCGTTGTGGGGGGAGACGTCTGGTACTTC	CSVVGGDVWYF
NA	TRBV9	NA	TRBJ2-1	TGTGCCAGCAGCGTAGAAGGTAGCCATGGTGAGCAGTTCTTC	CASSVEGSHGEQFF
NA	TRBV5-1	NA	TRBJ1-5	TGCGCCAGCAGCGACGGACGGTCGAATCAGCCCCAGCATTTT	CASSDGRSNQPQHF
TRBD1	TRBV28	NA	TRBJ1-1	TGTGCCAGCAGTTCAAGGGGGCTGGGAACTGAAGCTTTCTTT	CASSSRGLGTEAFF
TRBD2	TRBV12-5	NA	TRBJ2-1	TGTGCTAGTGGTTTGGTTGTTGGGACTAGCGGTTACAATGAGCAGTTCTTC	CASGLVVGTSGYNEQFF
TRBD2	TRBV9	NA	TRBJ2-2	TGTGCCAGCAGCGCTCATACTAGCGGGGTGAACACCGGGGAGCTGTTTTTT	CASSAHTSGVNTGELFF
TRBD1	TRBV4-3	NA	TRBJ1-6	TGCGCCAGCAGCCAAGATATACAGGGGAATTCACCCCTCCACTTT	CASSQDIQGNSPLHF
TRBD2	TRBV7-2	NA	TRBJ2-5	TGTGCCAGCAGCCCGAGGGGACTAGCGGGGGGGCTCGGAGAGACCCAGTACTTC	CASSPRGLAGGLGETQYF
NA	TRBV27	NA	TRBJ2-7	TGTGCCAGCAGTTTTGGGGGGCCCACCTACGAGCAGTACTTC	CASSFGGPTYEQYF
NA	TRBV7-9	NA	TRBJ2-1	TGTGCCAGCAGCCCGATATTAACTAGTGGTGAGCAGTTCTTC	CASSPILTSGEQFF
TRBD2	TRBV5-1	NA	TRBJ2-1	TGCGCCAGCAGCTTGGGGACTAGCCCAACCCTAAGGCAGTTCTTC	CASSLGTSPTLRQFF
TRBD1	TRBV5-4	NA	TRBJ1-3	TGTGCCAGCAGCCGGGACAGGGCCCATCCTGGAAACACCATATATTTT	CASSRDRAHPGNTIYF
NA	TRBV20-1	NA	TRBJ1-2	TGCAGTGCCACCGGGACCTATGGCTACACCTTC	CSATGTYGYTF
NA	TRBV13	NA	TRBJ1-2	TGTGCCAGCAGCACTCAGGGTTATGGCTACACCTTC	CASSTQGYGYTF
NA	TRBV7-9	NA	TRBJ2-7	TGTGCCAGCAGCTTAGATTACTCGGGCCTGAGCTCCTACGAGCAGTACTTC	CASSLDYSGLSSYEQYF
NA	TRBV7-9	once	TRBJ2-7	TGTGCCAGCAGCCAGGGGCTAGAGGAGGCCGAGCAGTACTTC	CASSQGLEEAEQYF
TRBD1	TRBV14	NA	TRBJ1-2	TGTGCCAGCAGCCAAGGACAGGGACACTATGGCTACACCTTC	CASSQGQGHYGYTF
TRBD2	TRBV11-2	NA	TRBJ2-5	TGTGCCAGCAGCCCCGGACTAGCGGGAGCGGAGACCCAGTACTTC	CASSPGLAGAETQYF